These T cell receptor beta chains were read from a single sample in a study of beta chain features in type 1 diabetes. Using immunoSEQ multiplex PCR, the repertoire was profiled, and TCRdb retains in-frame clones only, with some absent. The sample has about 900,000 clones; 17% are singletons. The material sequenced was naive CD4+ T cells from blood. These receptors originate from a young woman in good health. CDR3s include the opening cysteine and the closing phenylalanine or tryptophan. The D gene is left open where the match is weak. Clone size is stated in some rows and not others, as once, few, many or a class when expanded.

>NA|few|TRBV11-3|TRBJ2-3
TGTGCCAGCAGCTTAGGCCCCGGGACTCCGGATACGCAGTATTTT
CASSLGPGTPDTQYF
>NA|few|TRBV7-3|TRBJ2-3
TGTGCCAGCAGCCCGACCTGGACAGATACGCAGTATTTT
CASSPTWTDTQYF
>TRBD2|NA|TRBV2|TRBJ2-1
TGTGCCAGCAGCCCAATTTGGGCTAGCGGGAGCAATGAGCAGTTCTTC
CASSPIWASGSNEQFF
>TRBD1|NA|TRBV5-4|TRBJ2-2
TGTGCCAGCAGCCGAGGACAGGGGGCTTTTAGCGGGGAGCTGTTTTTT
CASSRGQGAFSGELFF
>TRBD2|few|TRBV6-1|TRBJ2-7
TGTGCCAGCAGTGCCGGGACTAGCGGGACCAAAACCTACGAGCAGTACTTC
CASSAGTSGTKTYEQYF
>NA|few|TRBV2|TRBJ2-7
TGTGCCAGCAGGGAGCGGACCAGCTACGAGCAGTACTTC
CASRERTSYEQYF
>NA|few|TRBV19|TRBJ2-1
TGTGCCAGTACCTCCCTCCAGGGACGGGATGAGCAGTTCTTC
CASTSLQGRDEQFF
>TRBD2|few|TRBV4-3|TRBJ2-1
TGCGCCAGCAGCCAAGACGGGACTAGGTGGAATGAGCAGTTCTTC
CASSQDGTRWNEQFF
>TRBD1|NA|TRBV28|TRBJ2-6
TGTGCCAGCAGTTTAGGTCAATTGAGGGCGGACAGGAGTGGATCTGGGGCCAACGTCCTGACTTTC
CASSLGQLRADRSGSGANVLTF
>NA|few|TRBV6-5|TRBJ1-2
TGTGCCAGCAGTTACCCTCAGGGTTACGGCTACACCTTC
CASSYPQGYGYTF
>TRBD2|few|TRBV10-3|TRBJ2-2
TGTGCCATCAGTGAGTTGTTTTCTAGCGGGAGGACTTTCACCGGGGAGCTGTTTTTT
CAISELFSSGRTFTGELFF
>TRBD2|few|TRBV7-3|TRBJ2-3
TGTGCCAGCAGCCCAGCTAGCGGGAGGTCTTCTAGGCAGTATTTT
CASSPASGRSSRQYF
>TRBD1|few|TRBV13|TRBJ2-1
TGTGCCAGCAGCTCCTCGACAGGGGTCGGGGAGCAGTTCTTC
CASSSSTGVGEQFF
>NA|few|TRBV11-2|TRBJ2-5
TGTGCCAGCAGCTTAGGAGCTACTAGGAAACAAGAGACCCAGTACTTC
CASSLGATRKQETQYF
>NA|few|TRBV28|TRBJ2-7
TGTGCCAGCACCAGGCAAGGCGGTCCCTACGAGCAGTACTTC
CASTRQGGPYEQYF
>NA|NA|TRBV6-5|TRBJ2-7
TGTGCCAGCAGTTACAGTTTGGGGAGGGGGGATCACGAGCAGTACTTC
CASSYSLGRGDHEQYF
>NA|NA|TRBV29-1|TRBJ2-3
TGCAGCGCTGGGCCGGCAGTGGGCACAGATACGCAGTATTTT
CSAGPAVGTDTQYF
>TRBD2|few|TRBV27|TRBJ2-3
TGTGCCAGCAGTTTGACCCCTAGCGGGAGATCAGATACGCAGTATTTT
CASSLTPSGRSDTQYF
>NA|few|TRBV13|TRBJ2-7
TGTGCCAGCAGCCCAGCCGGTCTTGACGAGCAGTACTTC
CASSPAGLDEQYF
>NA|NA|TRBV4-2|TRBJ1-1
TGTGCCAGCAGCCAAGAGTCGACCGGGACTGAAGCTTTCTTT
CASSQESTGTEAFF
>TRBD2|NA|TRBV7-6|TRBJ2-3
TGTGCCAGCAGCTTGTCTCTAGCGGGAGGCCTAGATACGCAGTATTTT
CASSLSLAGGLDTQYF
>TRBD1|NA|TRBV9|TRBJ2-7
TGTGCCAGCAGCGTAGATGTCGGGACAGCAACCTACGAGCAGTACTTC
CASSVDVGTATYEQYF
>NA|NA|TRBV7-3|TRBJ2-2
TGTGCCAGCAGCTTAACACGGCGTGACACCGGGGAGCTGTTTTTT
CASSLTRRDTGELFF
>TRBD2|few|TRBV11-1|TRBJ2-1
TGTGCCAGCAGCTTCGGCGGGAGACGTCGGAACAATGAGCAGTTCTTC
CASSFGGRRRNNEQFF
>NA|NA|TRBV25-1|TRBJ2-5
TGTGCCAGCAGTGCCCCGACAGCTTCAGAGACCCAGTACTTC
CASSAPTASETQYF
>NA|few|TRBV7-2|TRBJ2-5
TGTGCCAGCAGCTTAGGTGTGCGGACCCAGTACTTC
CASSLGVRTQYF
>NA|few|TRBV5-1|TRBJ1-5
TGCGCCAGCAGACCGATGATGACAGGCGTAGTCAATCAGCCCCAGCATTTT
CASRPMMTGVVNQPQHF
>NA|NA|TRBV4-3|TRBJ2-3
TGCGCCAGCAGCCAAGCGTTTACTACTAAGGCGCCAGATACGCAGTATTTT
CASSQAFTTKAPDTQYF
>TRBD2|NA|TRBV5-4|TRBJ2-7
TGTGCCAGCAGCCCGACCGCGGGAGGGAACGAGCAGTACTTC
CASSPTAGGNEQYF
>TRBD2|few|TRBV7-9|TRBJ2-1
TGTGCCAGCAGCTTGGGAGCCGGACTAGATCTTTTCTTC
CASSLGAGLDLFF
>NA|few|TRBV20-1|TRBJ1-1
TGCAGTGCTAGTCAGAGAACTGAAGCTTTCTTT
CSASQRTEAFF
>TRBD2|NA|TRBV28|TRBJ2-7
TGTGCCAGCAGCCCGGGACTAGCGGAGGGGGGCCGCGACGAGCAGTACTTC
CASSPGLAEGGRDEQYF
>NA|NA|TRBV20-1|TRBJ2-5
TGCAGTGCCTTTCCGGGGGAGACCCAGTACTTC
CSAFPGETQYF
>NA|NA|TRBV2|TRBJ1-2
TGTGCCAGCAGTGGCCCCGCGCTTTCAAAACAAGGGAGGGCCCGTGGGTGCACCTTC
CASSGPALSKQGRARGCTF
>TRBD2|NA|TRBV5-4|TRBJ2-3
TGTGCCAGCAGCTTGTTTTCGGGAGGAAGAGAAGATACGCAGTATTTT
CASSLFSGGREDTQYF
>TRBD1|NA|TRBV2|TRBJ1-2
TGTGCCAGCCTATTCGGACAGGGGGCGGTGTACTATGGCTACACCTTC
CASLFGQGAVYYGYTF
>NA|NA|TRBV7-2|TRBJ2-1
TGTGCCAGCAGCTTAGGGAGGGGTGGTGGCTACAATGAGCAGTTCTTC
CASSLGRGGGYNEQFF
>NA|NA|TRBV5-1|TRBJ1-4
TGCGCCAGCGGACTCACAGGCTCAACTAATGAAAAACTGTTTTTT
CASGLTGSTNEKLFF
>TRBD2|NA|TRBV10-3|TRBJ2-3
TGTGCCATCAGTACCGCGACTAGCGGTCGCACAGATACGCAGTATTTT
CAISTATSGRTDTQYF
>NA|NA|TRBV7-2|TRBJ2-5
TGTGCCAGCAGCTTAGTTTCGACCCAAGAGACCCAGTACTTC
CASSLVSTQETQYF
>NA|few|TRBV18|TRBJ2-2
TGTGCCAGCTCACAAGTATCCACCGGGGAGCTGTTTTTT
CASSQVSTGELFF
>NA|NA|TRBV14|TRBJ2-2
TGTGCCAGCAGCCAACTAGGCACCGGGGAGCTGTTTTTT
CASSQLGTGELFF
>NA|few|TRBV7-9|TRBJ2-4
TGTGCCAGCAGCTTATTGACAACCCTAGCCAAAAACATTCAGTACTTC
CASSLLTTLAKNIQYF
>TRBD1|few|TRBV7-9|TRBJ2-1
TGTGCCAGCAGCCCAACGGTCCGGGACAGGGGTACCTACAATGAGCAGTTCTTC
CASSPTVRDRGTYNEQFF
>NA|few|TRBV7-9|TRBJ1-1
TGTGCCAGCAGCTTAGTGTCAGGGAGCACTGAAGCTTTCTTT
CASSLVSGSTEAFF
>NA|few|TRBV2|TRBJ2-7
TGTGCCAGCAGTCAGGGAGGGGGTACCGCTCTCCACGAGCAGTACTTC
CASSQGGGTALHEQYF
>TRBD2|once|TRBV4-2|TRBJ2-2
TGTGCCAGCAGCCAAGAACTGGGACTAGCGGGTACTCGTAACACCGGGGAGCTGTTTTTT
CASSQELGLAGTRNTGELFF
>NA|few|TRBV7-2|TRBJ1-2
TGTGCCAGCAGCTTAGACTGGTCAGGGGCCTATGGCTACACCTTC
CASSLDWSGAYGYTF
>TRBD1|few|TRBV7-9|TRBJ1-1
TGTGCCAGCAGCTCGGGACAGGCGAACACTGAAGCTTTCTTT
CASSSGQANTEAFF
>NA|few|TRBV2|TRBJ1-1
TGTGCCAGCAGTGATGAAGGGCGGACTGAAGCTTTCTTT
CASSDEGRTEAFF
>NA|few|TRBV13|TRBJ1-4
TGTGCCAGCAGCCTGATTGGGCAGGGTGGGGGAAAACTGTTTTTT
CASSLIGQGGGKLFF
>NA|NA|TRBV28|TRBJ1-5
TGTGCCAGCAGCCGTCGGCAGCCCCAGCATTTT
CASSRRQPQHF